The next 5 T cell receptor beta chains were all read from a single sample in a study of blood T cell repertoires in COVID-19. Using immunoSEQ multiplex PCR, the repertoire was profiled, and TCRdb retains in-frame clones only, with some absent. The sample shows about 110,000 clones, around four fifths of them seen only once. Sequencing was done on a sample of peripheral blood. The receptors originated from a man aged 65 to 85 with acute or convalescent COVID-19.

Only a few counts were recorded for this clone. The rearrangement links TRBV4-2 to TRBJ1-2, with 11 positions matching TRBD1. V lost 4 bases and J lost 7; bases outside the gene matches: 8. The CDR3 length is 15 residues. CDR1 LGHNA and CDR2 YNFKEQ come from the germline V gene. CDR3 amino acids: CASSLDGQGAFGYTF. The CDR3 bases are TGTGCCAGCAGCCTAGACGGACAGGGGGCGTTTGGCTACACCTTC.

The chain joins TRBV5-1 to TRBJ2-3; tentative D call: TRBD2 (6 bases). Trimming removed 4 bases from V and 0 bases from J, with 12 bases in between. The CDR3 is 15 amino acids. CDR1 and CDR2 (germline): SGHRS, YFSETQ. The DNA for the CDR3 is TGCGCCAGCAGCATTTCCGGGACTAGCACAGATACGCAGTATTTT. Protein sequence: CASSISGTSTDTQYF. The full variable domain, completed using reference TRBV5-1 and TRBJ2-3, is KAGVTQTPRYLIKTRGQQVTLSCSPISGHRSVSWYQQTPGQGLQFLFEYFSETQRNKGNFPGRFSGRQFSNSRSEMNVSTLELGDSALYLCASSISGTSTDTQYFGPGTRLTVL.

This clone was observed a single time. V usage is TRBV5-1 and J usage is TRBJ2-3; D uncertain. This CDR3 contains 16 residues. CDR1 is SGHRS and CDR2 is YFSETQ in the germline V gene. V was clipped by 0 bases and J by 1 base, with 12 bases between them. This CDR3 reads CASSLAFSRGTDTQYF. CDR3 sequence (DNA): TGCGCCAGCAGCTTGGCCTTTTCCCGAGGCACAGATACGCAGTATTTT.

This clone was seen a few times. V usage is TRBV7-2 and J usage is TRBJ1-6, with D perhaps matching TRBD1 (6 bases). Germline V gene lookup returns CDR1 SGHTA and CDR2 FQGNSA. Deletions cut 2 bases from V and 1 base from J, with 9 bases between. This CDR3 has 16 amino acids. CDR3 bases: TGTGCCAGCAGCTTATTGGGGGCTTCCTATAATTCACCCCTCCACTTT. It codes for CASSLLGASYNSPLHF.

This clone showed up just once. Here the CDR3 DNA reads TGCGCCAGCAGCACACACCAGGGGAATAAGTACTTC. It specifies CASSTHQGNKYF. The V gene is TRBV5-1, the J gene TRBJ2-7; D perhaps matches TRBD1 (6 bases). Germline CDR1 SGHRS, CDR2 YFSETQ. V gave up 4 bases and J gave up 11 bases, with 16 bases separating them. The CDR3 sequence is 12 residues long.